This TCR beta chain was captured by sequencing in a study of T-cell memory formation after mild COVID-19. About the study: Most TCR clusters belonged to a single donor.

Findings and caveats of the study: Clones that got smaller from day 15 to 85 had even CD4/CD8, while clones growing later tipped toward CD4+.

TCRdb passed the 5' RACE reads through MiXCR, listing each CDR3 protein once. The table shows over 400,000 distinct CDR3 sequences, with less than 25% occurring only once. This clonotype was counted a few times. Its antigen is as yet unknown. This CDR3 is 17 amino acids long. The germline V gene encodes CDR1 SGHTA and CDR2 FQGNSA. V lost 5 bases, J lost 3 bases, and 9 bases stayed unmatched. This receptor was taken from an adult woman who had mild COVID-19 (a few samples of this study predate the infection). Cell type and time point are not known. The V and J genes are TRBV7-2 and TRBJ2-2, with TRBD2 matching 10 bases. The sequenced sample consisted of PBMCs or a T cell subset sorted from them (not recorded which). The CDR3 spells CASSLPGLAGDTGELFF. The CDR3 DNA reads TGTGCCAGCAGCCTCCCTGGGCTAGCGGGGGACACCGGGGAGCTGTTTTTT.